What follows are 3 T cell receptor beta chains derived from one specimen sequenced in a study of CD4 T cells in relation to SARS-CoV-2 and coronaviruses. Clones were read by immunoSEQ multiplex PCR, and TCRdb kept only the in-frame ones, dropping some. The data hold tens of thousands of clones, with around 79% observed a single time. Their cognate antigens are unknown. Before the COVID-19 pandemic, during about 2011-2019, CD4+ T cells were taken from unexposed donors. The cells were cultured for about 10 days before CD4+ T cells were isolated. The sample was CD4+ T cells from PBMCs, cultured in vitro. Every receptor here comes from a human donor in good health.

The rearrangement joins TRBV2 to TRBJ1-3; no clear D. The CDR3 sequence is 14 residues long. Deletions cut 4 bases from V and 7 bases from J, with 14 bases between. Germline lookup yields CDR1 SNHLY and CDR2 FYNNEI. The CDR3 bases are TGTGCCAGCAGTGCCGGGTCAGGCGGTAACACCATATATTTT. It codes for CASSAGSGGNTIYF.

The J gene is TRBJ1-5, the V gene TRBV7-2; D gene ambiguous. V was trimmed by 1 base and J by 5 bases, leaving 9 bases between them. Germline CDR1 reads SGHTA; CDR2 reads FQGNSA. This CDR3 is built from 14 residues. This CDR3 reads CASSLDPGHQPQHF. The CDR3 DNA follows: TGTGCCAGCAGCTTAGACCCAGGTCATCAGCCCCAGCATTTT.

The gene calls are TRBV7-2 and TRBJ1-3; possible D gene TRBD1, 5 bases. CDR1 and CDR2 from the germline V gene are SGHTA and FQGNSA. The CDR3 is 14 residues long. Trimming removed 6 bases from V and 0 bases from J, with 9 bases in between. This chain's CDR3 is CASRRQHSGNTIYF. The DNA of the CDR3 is TGTGCCAGCAGGAGACAGCACTCTGGAAACACCATATATTTT.